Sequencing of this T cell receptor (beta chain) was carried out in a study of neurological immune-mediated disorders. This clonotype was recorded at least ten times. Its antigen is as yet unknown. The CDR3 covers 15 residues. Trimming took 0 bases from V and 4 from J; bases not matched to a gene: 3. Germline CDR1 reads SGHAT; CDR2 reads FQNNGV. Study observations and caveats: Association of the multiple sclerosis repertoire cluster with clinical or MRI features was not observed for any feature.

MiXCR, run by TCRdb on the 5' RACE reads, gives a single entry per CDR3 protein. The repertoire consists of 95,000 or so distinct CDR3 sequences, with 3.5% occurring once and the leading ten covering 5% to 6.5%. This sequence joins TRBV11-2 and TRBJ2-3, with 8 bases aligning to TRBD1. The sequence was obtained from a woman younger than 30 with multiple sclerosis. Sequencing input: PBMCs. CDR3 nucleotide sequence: TGTGCCAGCAGCTTAGACAGGGGGCGGCCAGATACGCAGTATTTT. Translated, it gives CASSLDRGRPDTQYF.